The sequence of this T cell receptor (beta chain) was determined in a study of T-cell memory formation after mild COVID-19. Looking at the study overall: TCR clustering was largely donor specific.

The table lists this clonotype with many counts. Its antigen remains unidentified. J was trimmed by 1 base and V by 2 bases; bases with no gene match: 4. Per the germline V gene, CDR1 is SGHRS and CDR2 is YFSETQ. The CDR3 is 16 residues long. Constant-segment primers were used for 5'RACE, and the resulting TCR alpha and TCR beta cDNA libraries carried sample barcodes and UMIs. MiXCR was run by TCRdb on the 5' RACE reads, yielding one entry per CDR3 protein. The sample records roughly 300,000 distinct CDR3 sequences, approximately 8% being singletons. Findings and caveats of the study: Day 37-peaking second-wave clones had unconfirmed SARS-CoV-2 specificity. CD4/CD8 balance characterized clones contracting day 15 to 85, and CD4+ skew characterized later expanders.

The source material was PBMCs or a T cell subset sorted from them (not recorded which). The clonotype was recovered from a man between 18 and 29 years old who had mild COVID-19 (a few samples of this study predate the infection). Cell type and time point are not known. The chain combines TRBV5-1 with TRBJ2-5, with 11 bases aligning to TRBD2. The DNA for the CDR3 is TGCGCCAGCAGCTTCGGGACTAGCGGCTTCCAAGAGACCCAGTACTTC. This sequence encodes CASSFGTSGFQETQYF.